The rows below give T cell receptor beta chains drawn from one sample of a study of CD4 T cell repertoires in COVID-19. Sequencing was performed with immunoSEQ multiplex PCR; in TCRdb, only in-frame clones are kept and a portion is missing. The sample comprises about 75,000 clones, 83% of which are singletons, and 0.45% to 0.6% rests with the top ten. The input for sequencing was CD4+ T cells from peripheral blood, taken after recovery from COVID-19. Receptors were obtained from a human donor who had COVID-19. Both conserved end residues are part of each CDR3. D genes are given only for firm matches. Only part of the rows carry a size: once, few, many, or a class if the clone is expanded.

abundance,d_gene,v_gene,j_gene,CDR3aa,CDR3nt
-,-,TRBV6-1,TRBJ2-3,CASSEALRLDTQYF,TGTGCCAGCAGTGAAGCGCTTCGACTAGATACGCAGTATTTT
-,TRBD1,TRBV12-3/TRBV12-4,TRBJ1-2,CASGTAYGYTF,TGTGCCAGCGGGACAGCCTATGGCTACACCTTC
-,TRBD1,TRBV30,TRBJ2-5,CASTPTGGKTQYF,TGTGCCTCAACGCCGACAGGGGGGAAGACCCAGTACTTC
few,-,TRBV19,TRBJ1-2,CASSSNVVAGPISNYGYTF,TGTGCCAGTAGTTCCAACGTAGTGGCGGGGCCGATCTCTAACTATGGCTACACCTTC
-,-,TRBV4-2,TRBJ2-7,CASSQQRNSYEQYF,TGTGCCAGCAGCCAACAACGGAACAGCTACGAGCAGTACTTC
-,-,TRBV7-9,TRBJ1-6,CASSHPGLESPLHF,TGTGCCAGCAGCCACCCGGGCCTAGAATCACCCCTCCACTTT
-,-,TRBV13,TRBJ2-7,CASSFHYEQYF,TGTGCCAGCAGCTTTCACTACGAGCAGTACTTC
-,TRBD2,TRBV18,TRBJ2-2,CASSLAGDANTGELFF,TGTGCCAGCTCACTAGCGGGGGACGCGAACACCGGGGAGCTGTTTTTT
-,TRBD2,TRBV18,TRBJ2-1,CASSFRLAGGSGNEQFF,TGTGCCAGCTCATTTCGACTAGCGGGAGGGTCTGGCAATGAGCAGTTCTTC
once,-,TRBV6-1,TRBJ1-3,CASSEKVAGYSGNTIYF,TGTGCCAGCAGTGAAAAAGTGGCAGGGTACTCTGGAAACACCATATATTTT
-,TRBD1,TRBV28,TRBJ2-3,CASSSLDRVDTQYF,TGTGCCAGCAGCTCCCTGGACAGGGTAGATACGCAGTATTTT
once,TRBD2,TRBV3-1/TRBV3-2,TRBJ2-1,CASMTSTAGSYNEQFF,TGTGCCAGCATGACTAGCACTGCGGGCTCCTACAATGAGCAGTTCTTC
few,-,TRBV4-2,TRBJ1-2,CASSHAGGDYGYTF,TGTGCCAGCAGCCATGCAGGTGGGGACTATGGCTACACCTTC
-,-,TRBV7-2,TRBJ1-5,CASSRPSYSNQPQHF,TGTGCCAGCAGCCGTCCCTCTTATAGCAATCAGCCCCAGCATTTT
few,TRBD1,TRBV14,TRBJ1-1,CASRRTGATEAFF,TGTGCCAGCAGACGCACAGGGGCCACTGAAGCTTTCTTT
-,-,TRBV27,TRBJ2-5,CASSLLGVQGETQYF,TGTGCCAGCAGTTTATTGGGGGTGCAGGGAGAGACCCAGTACTTC
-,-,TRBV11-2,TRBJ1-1,CASSLGPDTEAFF,TGTGCCAGCAGCTTAGGCCCGGACACTGAAGCTTTCTTT
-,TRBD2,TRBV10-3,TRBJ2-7,CAIGGRLAAYEQYF,TGTGCCATCGGGGGACGACTAGCGGCCTACGAGCAGTACTTC
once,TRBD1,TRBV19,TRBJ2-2,CASRPSGGAGTGELFF,TGTGCCAGCAGGCCCTCAGGGGGCGCGGGTACCGGGGAGCTGTTTTTT
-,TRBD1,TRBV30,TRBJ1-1,CAWSRTGDAFF,TGTGCCTGGAGCCGGACAGGGGATGCTTTCTTT
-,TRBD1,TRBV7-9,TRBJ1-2,CASSLAGTESYGYTF,TGTGCCAGCAGCTTAGCGGGGACAGAGAGCTATGGCTACACCTTC
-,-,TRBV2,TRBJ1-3,CASSAGTAGNTIYF,TGTGCCAGCAGCGCCGGGACCGCTGGAAACACCATATATTTT
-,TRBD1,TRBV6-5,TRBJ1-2,CASKRDSQRGYTF,TGTGCCAGCAAGAGGGACAGTCAACGAGGCTACACCTTC
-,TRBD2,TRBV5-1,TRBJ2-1,CASSFSSGSSYNEQFF,TGCGCCAGCAGCTTTTCTAGCGGGAGCTCCTACAATGAGCAGTTCTTC
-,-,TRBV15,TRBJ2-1,CATSMEGSSSYNEQFF,TGTGCCACCAGCATGGAGGGTTCGAGCTCCTACAATGAGCAGTTCTTC
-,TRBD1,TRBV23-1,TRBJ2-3,CARMTGDPSTDTQYF,TGCGCCAGAATGACAGGGGATCCCAGCACAGATACGCAGTATTTT
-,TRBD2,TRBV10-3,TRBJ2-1,CAINRRGGTGEQFF,TGTGCCATCAACCGGCGGGGGGGCACGGGTGAGCAGTTCTTC
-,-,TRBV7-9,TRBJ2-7,CASSLGDPQGGYEQYF,TGTGCCAGCAGCTTAGGCGACCCGCAGGGTGGCTACGAGCAGTACTTC
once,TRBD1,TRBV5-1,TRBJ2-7,CASSLSGQSKAEQYF,TGCGCCAGCAGCTTGTCGGGACAGTCAAAGGCCGAGCAGTACTTC
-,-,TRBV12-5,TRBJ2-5,CASGPDSFGETQYF,TGTGCTAGTGGTCCGGACTCCTTCGGGGAGACCCAGTACTTC
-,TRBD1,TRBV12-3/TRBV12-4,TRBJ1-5,CASSGTGSQPQHF,TGTGCCAGCAGTGGGACAGGGAGCCAGCCCCAGCATTTT
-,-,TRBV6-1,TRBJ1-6,CASSALQGPLNSPLHF,TGTGCCAGCAGTGCACTGCAGGGGCCTCTGAATTCACCCCTCCACTTT
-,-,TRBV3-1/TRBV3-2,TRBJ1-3,CASSLLNPGASGNTIYF,TGTGCCAGCAGCCTCTTGAACCCGGGCGCCTCTGGAAACACCATATATTTT
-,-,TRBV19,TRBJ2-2,CASSMSGNTGELFF,TGTGCCAGTAGTATGTCAGGAAACACCGGGGAGCTGTTTTTT
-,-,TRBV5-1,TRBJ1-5,CASSYGNSEPQHF,TGCGCCAGCAGTTATGGCAACTCGGAGCCCCAGCATTTT
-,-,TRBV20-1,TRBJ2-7,CSASLPGTSYEQYF,TGCAGTGCTAGTCTTCCAGGGACGAGTTACGAGCAGTACTTC
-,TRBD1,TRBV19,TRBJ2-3,CASSIGQTGGATDTQYF,TGTGCCAGTAGTATAGGGCAGACAGGGGGCGCGACAGATACGCAGTATTTT
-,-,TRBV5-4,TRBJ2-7,CASSFRGSEQYF,TGTGCCAGCAGCTTTAGGGGTTCCGAGCAGTACTTC
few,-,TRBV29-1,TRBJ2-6,CSASGAGANVLTF,TGCAGCGCCTCGGGGGCTGGGGCCAACGTCCTGACTTTC
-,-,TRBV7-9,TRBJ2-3,CASQESPGADTQYF,TGTGCCAGTCAAGAATCCCCGGGCGCAGATACGCAGTATTTT
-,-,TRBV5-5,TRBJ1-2,CASSLGQPPYGYTF,TGTGCCAGCAGCTTGGGACAGCCACCCTATGGCTACACCTTC
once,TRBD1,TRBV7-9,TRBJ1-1,CASSRWVGTGSTEAFF,TGTGCCAGCAGCCGGTGGGTCGGGACAGGGTCGACTGAAGCTTTCTTT
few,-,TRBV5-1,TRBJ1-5,CASSSGPNPGGGQPQHF,TGCGCCAGCAGCTCCGGACCGAACCCCGGCGGGGGACAGCCCCAGCATTTT
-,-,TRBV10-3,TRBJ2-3,CAISESQGVTDTQYF,TGTGCCATCAGTGAGTCCCAGGGAGTCACAGATACGCAGTATTTT
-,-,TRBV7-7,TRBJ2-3,CASSPRGPTDTQYF,TGTGCCAGCAGCCCCCGGGGTCCCACAGATACGCAGTATTTT
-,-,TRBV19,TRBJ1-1,CASSRGTYTEAFF,TGTGCCAGTAGTAGGGGAACGTACACTGAAGCTTTCTTT
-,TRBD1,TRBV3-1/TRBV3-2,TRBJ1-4,CASSPRDRGNEKLFF,TGTGCCAGCAGCCCTCGGGACAGGGGAAATGAAAAACTGTTTTTT
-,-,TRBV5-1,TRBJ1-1,CASSAHLGPNTEAFF,TGCGCCAGCAGCGCACACCTCGGGCCGAACACTGAAGCTTTCTTT
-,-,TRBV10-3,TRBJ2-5,CAISEGPRGQETQYF,TGTGCCATCAGTGAGGGTCCGCGGGGCCAAGAGACCCAGTACTTC
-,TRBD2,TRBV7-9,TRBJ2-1,CASSLAGGRNEQFF,TGTGCCAGCAGCTTGGCGGGAGGGCGAAATGAGCAGTTCTTC